This TCR beta chain derives from a study of PD-1 blockade in classical Hodgkin lymphoma. Study-level findings and limits: Baseline diversity was lower in partial responders and progressors than complete responders. Any patient who commenced nivolumab under 1 year after ASCT was excluded. Newly diagnosed patients had baseline TCR diversity that was reportedly lower than that of healthy donors. Reasons behind the repertoire differences stay unclear, perhaps disease activity or earlier therapy.

Here immunoSEQ multiplex PCR was the method, and the copy in TCRdb shows in-frame clones only, minus some. The table lists about 35,000 clones, over 65% of them singletons, with around 17% in the top ten. CDR3 size: 16 residues. Trimming cost V 5 bases and J 2 bases; bases outside gene matches: 7. Germline CDR1 and CDR2: LNHDA and SQIVND (reference sequence). Each and every patient relapsed after autologous stem cell transplantation, and patients got differing brentuximab vedotin exposure. As concerns this clone: What it binds is unknown.

This chain uses TRBV19 with TRBJ2-2; 8 bases map to TRBD1. Sequenced material: peripheral blood mononuclear cells (PBMCs), taken before the second cycle of nivolumab. This TCR was recovered from a human donor with classical Hodgkin lymphoma. CDR3 loop: CASSPSGTGNTGELFF. The CDR3 bases are TGTGCCAGTAGTCCCTCCGGGACAGGTAACACCGGGGAGCTGTTTTTT.